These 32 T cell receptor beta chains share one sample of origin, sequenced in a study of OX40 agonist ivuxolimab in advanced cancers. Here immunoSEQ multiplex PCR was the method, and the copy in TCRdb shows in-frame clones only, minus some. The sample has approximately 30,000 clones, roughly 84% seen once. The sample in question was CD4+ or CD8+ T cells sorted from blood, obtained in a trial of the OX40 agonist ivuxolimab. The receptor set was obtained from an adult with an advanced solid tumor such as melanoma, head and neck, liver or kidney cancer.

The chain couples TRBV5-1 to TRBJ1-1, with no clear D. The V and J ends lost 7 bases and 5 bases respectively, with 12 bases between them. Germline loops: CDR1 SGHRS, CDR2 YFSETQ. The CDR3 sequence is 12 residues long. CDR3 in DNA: TGCGCCAGCGCTGACACGGCAACTGAAGCTTTCTTT. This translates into CASADTATEAFF.

CDR3 nucleotide sequence: TGCGCCAGCAGCCAAGACCAGACTAGCGGGATCGTCAATGAGCAGTTCTTC. Amino acids: CASSQDQTSGIVNEQFF. The V call is TRBV4-1, the J call TRBJ2-1; 11 bases match TRBD2. The trim removed 0 bases at V and 6 bases at J, leaving 7 bases unmatched. This CDR3 has 17 amino acids. The V gene's germline CDR1 is MGHRA and CDR2 YSYEKL.

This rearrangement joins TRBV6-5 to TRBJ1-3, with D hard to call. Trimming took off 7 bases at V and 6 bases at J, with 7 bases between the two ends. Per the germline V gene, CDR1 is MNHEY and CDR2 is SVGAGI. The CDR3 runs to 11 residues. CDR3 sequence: CASTLLNTIYF. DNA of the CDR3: TGTGCCAGCACTTTGCTAAACACCATATATTTT.

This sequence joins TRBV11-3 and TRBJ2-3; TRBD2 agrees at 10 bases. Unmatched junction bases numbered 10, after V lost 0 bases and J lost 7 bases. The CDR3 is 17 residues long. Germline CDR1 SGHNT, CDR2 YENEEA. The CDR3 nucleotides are TGTGCCAGCAGCTTAGACCCTTCTAGCGGGGGCCATCATACGCAGTATTTT. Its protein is CASSLDPSSGGHHTQYF.

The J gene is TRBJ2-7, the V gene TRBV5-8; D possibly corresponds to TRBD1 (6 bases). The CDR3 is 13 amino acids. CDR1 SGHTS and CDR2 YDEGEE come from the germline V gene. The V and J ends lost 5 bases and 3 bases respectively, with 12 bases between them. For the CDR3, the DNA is TGTGCCAGCAGTTCCGGGACAAGCTACGAGCAGTACTTC. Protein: CASSSGTSYEQYF.

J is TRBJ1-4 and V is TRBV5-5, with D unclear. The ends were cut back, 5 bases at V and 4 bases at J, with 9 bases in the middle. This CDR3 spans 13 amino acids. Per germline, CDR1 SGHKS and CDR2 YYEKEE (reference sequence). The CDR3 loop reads CASRSDNNEKLFF. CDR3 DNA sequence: TGTGCCAGCAGATCGGATAATAATGAAAAACTGTTTTTT.

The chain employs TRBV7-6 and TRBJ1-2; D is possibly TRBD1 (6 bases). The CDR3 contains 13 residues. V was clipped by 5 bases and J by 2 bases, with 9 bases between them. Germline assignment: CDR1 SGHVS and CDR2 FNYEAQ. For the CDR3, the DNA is TGTGCCAGCAGCAACGGACAGAACTATGGCTACACCTTC. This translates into CASSNGQNYGYTF.

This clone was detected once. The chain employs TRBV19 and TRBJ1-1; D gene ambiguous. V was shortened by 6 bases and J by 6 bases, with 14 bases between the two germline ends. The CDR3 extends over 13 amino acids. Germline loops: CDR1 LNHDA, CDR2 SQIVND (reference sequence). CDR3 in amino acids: CASRYTDNAEAFF. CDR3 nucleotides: TGTGCCAGTAGATACACTGATAACGCTGAAGCTTTCTTT.

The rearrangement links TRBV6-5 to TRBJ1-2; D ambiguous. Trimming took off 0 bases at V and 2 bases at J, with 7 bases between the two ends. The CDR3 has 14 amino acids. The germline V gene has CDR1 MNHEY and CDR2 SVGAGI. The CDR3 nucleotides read TGTGCCAGCAGTTACTCGCCACGGAACTATGGCTACACCTTC. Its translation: CASSYSPRNYGYTF.

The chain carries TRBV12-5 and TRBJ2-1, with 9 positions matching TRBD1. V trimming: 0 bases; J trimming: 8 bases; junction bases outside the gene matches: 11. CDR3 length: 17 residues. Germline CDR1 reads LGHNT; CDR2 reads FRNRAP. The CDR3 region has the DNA TGTGCTAGTGGTTTGGTACCTCGGACAGGGGAGTACGATGAGCAGTTCTTC. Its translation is CASGLVPRTGEYDEQFF. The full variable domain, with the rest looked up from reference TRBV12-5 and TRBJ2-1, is DARVTQTPRHKVTEMGQEVTMRCQPILGHNTVFWYRQTMMQGLELLAYFRNRAPLDDSGMPKDRFSAEMPDATLATLKIQPSEPRDSAVYFCASGLVPRTGEYDEQFFGPGTRLTVL.

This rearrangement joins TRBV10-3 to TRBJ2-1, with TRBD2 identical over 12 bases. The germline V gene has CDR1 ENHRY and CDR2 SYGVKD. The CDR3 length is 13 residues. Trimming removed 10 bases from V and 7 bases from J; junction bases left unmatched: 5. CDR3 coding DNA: TGTGCCACCGGGACTAGCGGGCAAAATGAGCAGTTCTTC. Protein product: CATGTSGQNEQFF.

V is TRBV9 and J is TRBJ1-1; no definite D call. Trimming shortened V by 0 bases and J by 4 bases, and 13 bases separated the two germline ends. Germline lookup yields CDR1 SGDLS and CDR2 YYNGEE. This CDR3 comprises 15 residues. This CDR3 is CASSVGRGWGTEAFF. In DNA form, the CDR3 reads TGTGCCAGCAGCGTAGGGAGAGGGTGGGGCACTGAAGCTTTCTTT.

CDR3 sequence: CASSSRALRQPQHF. CDR3 coding DNA: TGTGCCAGCAGTTCTCGTGCGCTTCGTCAGCCCCAGCATTTT. The chain employs TRBV28 and TRBJ1-5; no clear D gene. The CDR3 is 14 amino acids. In germline, CDR1 is MDHEN, CDR2 SYDVKM. Trimming took 4 bases from V and 6 from J, leaving 13 bases between them.

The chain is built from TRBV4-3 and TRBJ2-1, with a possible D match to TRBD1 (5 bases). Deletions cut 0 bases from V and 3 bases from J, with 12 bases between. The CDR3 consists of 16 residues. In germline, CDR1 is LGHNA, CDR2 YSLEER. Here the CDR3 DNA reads TGCGCCAGCAGCCAAGAGCAGGGAAGAGACTACAATGAGCAGTTCTTC. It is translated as CASSQEQGRDYNEQFF.

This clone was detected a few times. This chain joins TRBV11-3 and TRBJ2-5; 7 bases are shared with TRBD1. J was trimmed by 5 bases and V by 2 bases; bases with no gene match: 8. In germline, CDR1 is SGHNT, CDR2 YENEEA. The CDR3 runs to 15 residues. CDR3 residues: CASSLYRGPRETQYF. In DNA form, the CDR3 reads TGTGCCAGCAGCTTATACAGGGGTCCGCGGGAGACCCAGTACTTC.

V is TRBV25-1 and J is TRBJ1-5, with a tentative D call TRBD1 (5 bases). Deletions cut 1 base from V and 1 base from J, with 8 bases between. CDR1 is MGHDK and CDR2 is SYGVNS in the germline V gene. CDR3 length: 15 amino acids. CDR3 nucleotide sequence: TGTGCCAGCAGTGAATCGGGGGAAAGCAATCAGCCCCAGCATTTT. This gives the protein CASSESGESNQPQHF.

In DNA, the CDR3 is TGTGCCAGTAGTATAACGGACAGGGTAAGAAATGGCTACACCTTC. Translating it yields CASSITDRVRNGYTF. V is TRBV19 and J is TRBJ1-2; 8 positions agree with TRBD1. There are 15 residues in the CDR3. Germline CDR1 is LNHDA and CDR2 is SQIVND (reference sequence). The V and J ends lost 2 bases and 6 bases, in that order; junction bases with no gene match: 8.

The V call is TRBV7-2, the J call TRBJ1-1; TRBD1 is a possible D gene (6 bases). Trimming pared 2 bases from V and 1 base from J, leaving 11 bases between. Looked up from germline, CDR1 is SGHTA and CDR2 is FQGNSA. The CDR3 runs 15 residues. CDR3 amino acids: CASSLPHRANTEAFF. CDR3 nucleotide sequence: TGTGCCAGCAGCTTACCCCACAGGGCGAACACTGAAGCTTTCTTT.

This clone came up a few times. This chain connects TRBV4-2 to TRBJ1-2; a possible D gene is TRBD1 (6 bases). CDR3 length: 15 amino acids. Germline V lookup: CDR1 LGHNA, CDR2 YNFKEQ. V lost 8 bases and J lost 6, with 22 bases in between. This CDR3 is CASRGGGTFEDGYTF. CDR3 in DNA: TGTGCCAGCCGCGGAGGGGGGACATTTGAGGATGGCTACACCTTC.

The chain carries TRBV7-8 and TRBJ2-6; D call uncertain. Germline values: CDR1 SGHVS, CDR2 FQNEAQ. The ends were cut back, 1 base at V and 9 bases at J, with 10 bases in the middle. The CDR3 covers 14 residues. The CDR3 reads CASSLDGSGNVLTF. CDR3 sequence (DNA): TGTGCCAGCAGCTTAGATGGCAGTGGCAACGTCCTGACTTTC. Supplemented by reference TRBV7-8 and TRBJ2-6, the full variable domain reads GAGVSQSPRYKVAKRGQDVALRCDPISGHVSLFWYQQALGQGPEFLTYFQNEAQLDKSGLPSDRFFAERPEGSVSTLKIQRTQQEDSAVYLCASSLDGSGNVLTFGAGSRLTVL.

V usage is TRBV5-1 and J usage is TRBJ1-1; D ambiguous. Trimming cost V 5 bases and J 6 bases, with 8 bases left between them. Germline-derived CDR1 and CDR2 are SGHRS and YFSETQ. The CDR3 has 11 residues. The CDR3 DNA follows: TGCGCCAGCAGTTATGGCGCTGAAGCTTTCTTT. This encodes CASSYGAEAFF.

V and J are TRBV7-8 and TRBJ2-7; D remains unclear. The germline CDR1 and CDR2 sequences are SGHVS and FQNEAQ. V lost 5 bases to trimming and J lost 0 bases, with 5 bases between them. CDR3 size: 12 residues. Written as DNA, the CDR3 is TGTGCCAGCAGCCGAAGCTCCTACGAGCAGTACTTC. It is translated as CASSRSSYEQYF.

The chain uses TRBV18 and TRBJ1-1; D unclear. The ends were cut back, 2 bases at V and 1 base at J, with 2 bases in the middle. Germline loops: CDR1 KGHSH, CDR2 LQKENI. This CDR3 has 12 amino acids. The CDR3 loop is CASSPENTEAFF. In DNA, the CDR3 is TGTGCCAGCTCACCAGAGAACACTGAAGCTTTCTTT. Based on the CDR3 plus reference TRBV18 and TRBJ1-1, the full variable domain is NAGVMQNPRHLVRRRGQEARLRCSPMKGHSHVYWYRQLPEEGLKFMVYLQKENIIDESGMPKERFSAEFPKEGPSILRIQQVVRGDSAAYFCASSPENTEAFFGQGTRLTVV.

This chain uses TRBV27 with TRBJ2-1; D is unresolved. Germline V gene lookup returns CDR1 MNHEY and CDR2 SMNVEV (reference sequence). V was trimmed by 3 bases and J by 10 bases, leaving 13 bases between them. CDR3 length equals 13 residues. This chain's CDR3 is CASSFEGFGEQFF. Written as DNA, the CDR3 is TGTGCCAGCAGTTTCGAAGGGTTTGGGGAGCAGTTCTTC.

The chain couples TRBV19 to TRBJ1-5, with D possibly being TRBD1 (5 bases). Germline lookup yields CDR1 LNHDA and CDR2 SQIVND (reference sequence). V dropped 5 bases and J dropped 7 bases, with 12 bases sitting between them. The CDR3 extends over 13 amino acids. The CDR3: CASSLVGEQPQHF. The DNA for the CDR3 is TGTGCCAGTAGTTTAGTGGGGGAACAGCCCCAGCATTTT.

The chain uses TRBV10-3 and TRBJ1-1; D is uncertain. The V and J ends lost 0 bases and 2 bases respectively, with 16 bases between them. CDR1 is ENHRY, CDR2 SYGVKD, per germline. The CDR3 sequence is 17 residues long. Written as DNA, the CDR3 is TGTGCCATCAGTGAGTCGTGGGCATTCGAGCATAACACTGAAGCTTTCTTT. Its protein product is CAISESWAFEHNTEAFF.

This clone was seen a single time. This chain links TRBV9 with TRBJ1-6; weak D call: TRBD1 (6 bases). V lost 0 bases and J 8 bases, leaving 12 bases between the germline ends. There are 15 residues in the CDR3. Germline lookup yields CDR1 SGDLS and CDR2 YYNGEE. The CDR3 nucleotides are TGTGCCAGCAGCGTAGGCAGGGGAAGGGATTCACCCCTCCACTTT. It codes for CASSVGRGRDSPLHF. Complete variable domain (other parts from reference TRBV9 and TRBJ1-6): DSGVTQTPKHLITATGQRVTLRCSPRSGDLSVYWYQQSLDQGLQFLIQYYNGEERAKGNILERFSAQQFPDLHSELNLSSLELGDSALYFCASSVGRGRDSPLHFGNGTRLTVT.

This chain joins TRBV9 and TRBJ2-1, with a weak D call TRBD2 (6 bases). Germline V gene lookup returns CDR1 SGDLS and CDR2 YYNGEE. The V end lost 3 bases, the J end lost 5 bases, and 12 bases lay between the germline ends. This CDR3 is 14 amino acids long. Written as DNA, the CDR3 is TGTGCCAGCAGCGGGGGCGGAGGGAACAATGAGCAGTTCTTC. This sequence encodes CASSGGGGNNEQFF.

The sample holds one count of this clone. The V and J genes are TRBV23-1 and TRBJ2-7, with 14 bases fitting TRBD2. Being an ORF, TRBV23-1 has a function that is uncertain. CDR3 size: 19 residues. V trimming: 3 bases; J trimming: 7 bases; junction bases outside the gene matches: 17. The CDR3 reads CASSQKPGTSGRGLGEQYF. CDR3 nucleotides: TGCGCCAGCAGTCAGAAGCCCGGGACTAGCGGGAGAGGCCTAGGGGAGCAGTACTTC.

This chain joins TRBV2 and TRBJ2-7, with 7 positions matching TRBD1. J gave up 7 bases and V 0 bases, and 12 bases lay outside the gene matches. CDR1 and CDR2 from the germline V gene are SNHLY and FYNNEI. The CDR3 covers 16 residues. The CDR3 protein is CASSEALRTGPQEQYF. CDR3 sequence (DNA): TGTGCCAGCAGTGAAGCGCTTCGGACAGGCCCTCAGGAGCAGTACTTC.

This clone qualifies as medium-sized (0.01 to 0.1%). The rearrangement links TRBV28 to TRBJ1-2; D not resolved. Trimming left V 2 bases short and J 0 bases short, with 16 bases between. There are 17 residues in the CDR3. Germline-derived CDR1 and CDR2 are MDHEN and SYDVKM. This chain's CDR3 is CASSLQDWSAANYGYTF. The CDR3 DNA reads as TGTGCCAGCAGTTTACAGGACTGGTCCGCAGCTAACTATGGCTACACCTTC.

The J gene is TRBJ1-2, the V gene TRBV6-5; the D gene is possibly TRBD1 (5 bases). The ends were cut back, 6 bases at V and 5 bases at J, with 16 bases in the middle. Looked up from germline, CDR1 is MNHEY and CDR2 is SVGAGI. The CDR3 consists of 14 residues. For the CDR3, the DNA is TGTGCCAGCAGCCCGGGACCGGGGCGGTATGGCTACACCTTC. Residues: CASSPGPGRYGYTF.